What follows is one T cell receptor beta chain and its context. Its antigen is not known. V lost 8 bases and J lost 8; bases outside the gene matches: 10. CDR1 and CDR2 (germline): SGHTA, FQGNSA. The CDR3 contains 15 residues. This table comes from immunoSEQ multiplex PCR, and its TCRdb copy is limited to in-frame clones, with some not included. The repertoire holds some 290,000 clones, with around 90% as singletons. This entry is derived from a study of cytomegalovirus exposure and HLA in healthy donors. Study results and caveats: It was fewer than 200 TCR beta chains that were listed as cytomegalovirus-associated.

The sequenced material came from PBMCs. This TCR came from a man younger than 40 in good health and CMV-seronegative. V usage is TRBV7-2 and J usage is TRBJ1-6, with 9 positions matching TRBD1. In DNA form, the CDR3 reads TGTGCCAGCCGACAGGGGGGGACAATACATTCACCCCTCCACTTT. Residues: CASRQGGTIHSPLHF.